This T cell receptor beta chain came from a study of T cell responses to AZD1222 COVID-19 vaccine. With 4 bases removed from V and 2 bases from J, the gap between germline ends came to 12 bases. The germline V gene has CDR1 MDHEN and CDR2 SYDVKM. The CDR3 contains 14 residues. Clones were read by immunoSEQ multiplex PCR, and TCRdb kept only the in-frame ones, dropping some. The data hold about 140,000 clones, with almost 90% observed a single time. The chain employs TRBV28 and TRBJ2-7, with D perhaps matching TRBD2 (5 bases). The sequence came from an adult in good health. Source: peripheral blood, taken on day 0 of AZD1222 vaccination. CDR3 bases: TGTGCCAGCAGTTCCCTCCTGGGAGCCTACGAGCAGTACTTC. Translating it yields CASSSLLGAYEQYF.